These 18 T cell receptor beta chains came from one sample sequenced in a study of blood T cells in healthy people across ages. Combining a sample-barcoded 5' primer with a J-beta primer mix, a second PCR ran for roughly 7 to 11 cycles. Using its own MiXCR run on the 5' RACE reads, TCRdb lists one record per CDR3 protein. The table lists roughly 800,000 distinct CDR3 sequences, roughly 50% of them singletons. Specimen: blood. The receptors stem from a man older than 75 in good health.

This clonotype occurred once. V and J are TRBV6-1 and TRBJ2-1; 7 nucleotides align to TRBD1. J was trimmed by 0 bases and V by 0 bases; bases with no gene match: 8. Germline V gene data show CDR1 as MNHNS and CDR2 as SASEGT. This CDR3 spans 18 amino acids. CDR3 DNA sequence: TGTGCCAGCAGTGAAGCGATAGACAGGGCGGACTCCTACAATGAGCAGTTCTTC. Encoded protein: CASSEAIDRADSYNEQFF.

This clonotype was picked up a small number of times. The J gene is TRBJ2-5, the V gene TRBV6-6, with D possibly being TRBD1 or TRBD2 (6 bases each). The CDR3 consists of 16 residues. V was shortened by 2 bases and J by 1 base, with 14 bases between the two germline ends. Germline V lookup: CDR1 MNHNY, CDR2 SVGAGI (reference sequence). CDR3 region: CASSYEGDWGQETQYF. DNA for the CDR3: TGTGCCAGCAGTTACGAGGGGGACTGGGGCCAAGAGACCCAGTACTTC.

This sequence joins TRBV2 and TRBJ1-6; perhaps TRBD1 as D (6 bases). Trimming stripped 3 bases from V and 6 bases from J, with 12 bases between. Germline-derived CDR1 and CDR2 are SNHLY and FYNNEI. This CDR3 is 15 amino acids long. Written as DNA, the CDR3 is TGTGCCAGCAGTGAGGGGGGCAAGGGTAATTCACCCCTCCACTTT. Amino acid sequence: CASSEGGKGNSPLHF.

This clonotype was counted at least ten times. The chain combines TRBV29-1 with TRBJ2-7; D uncertain. Per the germline V gene, CDR1 is SQVTM and CDR2 is ANQGSEA. The CDR3 covers 11 residues. Trimming shortened V by 4 bases and J by 0 bases, and 4 bases separated the two germline ends. CDR3 sequence: CSVAVSYEQYF. The CDR3 DNA sequence: TGCAGCGTTGCGGTCTCCTACGAGCAGTACTTC.

This clonotype was recorded a few times. V usage is TRBV6-5 and J usage is TRBJ2-7, with 8 nucleotides matching TRBD1. The CDR3 extends over 14 amino acids. Germline lookup yields CDR1 MNHEY and CDR2 SVGAGI. The V and J ends lost 2 bases and 6 bases, in that order; junction bases with no gene match: 6. In DNA form, the CDR3 reads TGTGCCAGCAGTTACAGCCGCGGACAGGGCGAGCAGTACTTC. Amino acid sequence: CASSYSRGQGEQYF.

This sequence joins TRBV9 and TRBJ2-1; a possible D gene is TRBD1 (6 bases). Germline CDR1 is SGDLS and CDR2 is YYNGEE. This CDR3 has 15 amino acids. Trimming pared 4 bases from V and 5 bases from J, leaving 16 bases between. The CDR3, as DNA: TGTGCCAGCAGCCGTCAGGGGTTGGTCCACAATGAGCAGTTCTTC. This codes for CASSRQGLVHNEQFF. Looking up the rest from reference TRBV9 and TRBJ2-1 gives the full variable domain: DSGVTQTPKHLITATGQRVTLRCSPRSGDLSVYWYQQSLDQGLQFLIQYYNGEERAKGNILERFSAQQFPDLHSELNLSSLELGDSALYFCASSRQGLVHNEQFFGPGTRLTVL.

This clonotype was observed once. The CDR3 here is CASSLQGGWTEAFF. As DNA, the CDR3 is TGTGCCAGCAGTCTACAGGGGGGCTGGACTGAAGCTTTCTTT. The chain couples TRBV2 to TRBJ1-1, with TRBD1 identical over 8 bases. Germline V gene data show CDR1 as SNHLY and CDR2 as FYNNEI. CDR3 length equals 14 residues. Trimming at V came to 5 bases and at J to 5 bases, leaving 7 bases not matched to a gene.

The V gene is TRBV2, the J gene TRBJ2-1; maybe TRBD2 (5 bases). The CDR3 consists of 13 residues. The V gene lost 6 bases and the J gene lost 4 bases, with 10 bases spanning the gap. Germline values: CDR1 SNHLY, CDR2 FYNNEI. CDR3 DNA: TGTGCCAGCAGCACCCGGGAATACAATGAGCAGTTCTTC. Protein product: CASSTREYNEQFF.

This clonotype was observed once. The chain employs TRBV9 and TRBJ2-1; 8 bases match TRBD2. Trimming took 4 bases from V and 5 from J; bases not matched to a gene: 11. The CDR3 is 16 amino acids. Looked up from germline, CDR1 is SGDLS and CDR2 is YYNGEE. CDR3 coding DNA: TGTGCCAGCAGCCCCCGGGGGGGGACGGTGGACAATGAGCAGTTCTTC. Translation: CASSPRGGTVDNEQFF.

The genes are TRBV7-2 and TRBJ2-3, with 10 bases identical to TRBD2. V shed 5 bases and J 3 bases; nucleotides not matched to a gene: 8. Germline CDR1 is SGHTA and CDR2 is FQGNSA. The CDR3 is made up of 16 amino acids. The CDR3 loop reads CASSPQAGGRTDTQYF. The DNA of the CDR3 is TGTGCCAGCAGCCCCCAAGCGGGAGGGCGGACAGATACGCAGTATTTT.

J is TRBJ2-7 and V is TRBV2; TRBD2 is a possible D gene (5 bases). CDR3 size: 14 residues. The V and J ends lost 2 bases and 7 bases respectively, with 15 bases between them. Germline lookup yields CDR1 SNHLY and CDR2 FYNNEI. CDR3 DNA: TGTGCCAGCAGTGAACGGTTAAGAGGGAATGAGCAGTACTTC. It encodes CASSERLRGNEQYF.

In its sample, this clonotype was seen once. The chain couples TRBV5-1 to TRBJ2-5; no firm D call. V was shortened by 5 bases and J by 3 bases, with 14 bases between the two germline ends. Per the germline V gene, CDR1 is SGHRS and CDR2 is YFSETQ. The CDR3 is 14 residues long. This CDR3 reads CASRSPELEETQYF. In DNA form, the CDR3 reads TGCGCCAGCAGATCCCCGGAGTTAGAAGAGACCCAGTACTTC.

The J gene is TRBJ2-3, the V gene TRBV18, with 7 positions matching TRBD2. V gave up 2 bases and J gave up 14 bases; unmatched junction bases: 19. Germline CDR1 KGHSH, CDR2 LQKENI. CDR3 size: 16 residues. CDR3 sequence reads: CASSPGLEGGHRYAYF. CDR3 nucleotide sequence: TGTGCCAGCTCACCAGGACTAGAGGGTGGGCACAGATACGCGTATTTT.

The chain carries TRBV28 and TRBJ2-4, with D possibly matching TRBD2 (5 bases). V was clipped by 10 bases and J by 7 bases, with 17 bases between them. In germline, CDR1 is MDHEN, CDR2 SYDVKM. The length of the CDR3 is 13 residues. The CDR3 DNA follows: TGTGCCAACACCACCAACCCGGGGAACATTCAGTACTTC. This gives the protein CANTTNPGNIQYF.

V gene TRBV12-3 or TRBV12-4 combines with J gene TRBJ1-5; 7 positions match TRBD1. This CDR3 comprises 18 residues. J was trimmed by 0 bases and V by 1 base; bases with no gene match: 9. For the CDR3, the DNA is TGTGCCAGCAGTTTAGGACAGGGTGGGGGATATAGCAATCAGCCCCAGCATTTT. Protein sequence: CASSLGQGGGYSNQPQHF.

This rearrangement joins TRBV20-1 to TRBJ2-4; D is perhaps TRBD2 (6 bases). Trimming took 3 bases from V and 3 from J, leaving 15 bases between them. In germline, CDR1 is DFQATT, CDR2 SNEGSKA (reference sequence). The CDR3 spans 15 residues. DNA for the CDR3: TGCAGTGCTAGCGTCGGTAGCGGCAACAAAAACATTCAGTACTTC. Protein: CSASVGSGNKNIQYF.

For this clonotype: The junction shows a germline mismatch at one end, possibly a read error. The genes are TRBV7-8 and TRBJ2-5, with TRBD2 matching 11 bases. The CDR3 consists of 15 residues. Per the germline V gene, CDR1 is SGHVS and CDR2 is FQNEAQ. CDR3 DNA: TGCGCCAGCAGCTTAGCCCAACTAGCGGGAGTTGAGCAGTACTTC. Residues: CASSLAQLAGVEQYF.

The chain has TRBV3-1 and TRBJ2-5; D is possibly TRBD2 (6 bases). The V end lost 1 base, the J end lost 2 bases, and 8 bases lay between the germline ends. The germline V gene encodes CDR1 LGHDT and CDR2 YNNKEL (reference sequence). The CDR3 length is 14 residues. CDR3 loop: CASSQVLAQETQYF. CDR3 in DNA: TGTGCCAGCAGCCAAGTGCTAGCGCAAGAGACCCAGTACTTC.